The clone carrying this T cell receptor beta chain was counted many times. As yet, its antigen is unknown. Donors were all healthy Caucasians. TCRdb passed the 5' RACE reads through MiXCR, listing each CDR3 protein once. The sample has 200,000 to 250,000 distinct CDR3 sequences, approximately 8.3% seen once; the top ten hold 1.9%. This record belongs to a study of identical twins. Study results and caveats: Out-of-frame alpha sequences shared by twins showed excess low generation probability. A lower insertion count was a feature of abundant cord blood beta clonotypes, with no such feature in memory repertoires.

Germline V gene lookup returns CDR1 MDHEN and CDR2 SYDVKM. The CDR3 consists of 16 residues. Unmatched junction bases numbered 9, after V lost 1 base and J lost 6 bases. Separately, the same data were catalogued under a study of yellow fever vaccine responses in identical twins.

This receptor was identified in a woman aged 18-29 years in good health. The specimen sequenced was memory (CD45RO+) T cells sorted from blood. The genes are TRBV28 and TRBJ2-1; 7 positions agree with TRBD2. This CDR3 reads CASSLLGGRGSNEQFF. Here the CDR3 DNA reads TGTGCCAGCAGTTTATTGGGGGGGAGGGGCAGCAATGAGCAGTTCTTC.